A selection of T cell receptor beta chains follows, all from one sample in a study of cytomegalovirus exposure and HLA in healthy donors. Profiled with immunoSEQ multiplex PCR; TCRdb holds only in-frame clones, not every one. The profile shows some 140,000 clones, about 9.2% of them singletons. The sample was PBMCs. These receptors were taken from a woman aged 40 to 55 in good health and CMV-seropositive. Both conserved end residues are part of each CDR3. The D gene is left open where the match is weak. For some rows the clone size is stated as once, few or many, or as a class when expanded; others skip it.

d_gene: TRBD1
j_gene: TRBJ2-7
abundance: few
v_gene: TRBV5-1
CDR3aa: CASSLGTGGTYEQYF
CDR3nt: TGCGCCAGCAGCTTGGGGACAGGGGGGACCTACGAGCAGTACTTC

d_gene: TRBD1
j_gene: TRBJ2-7
abundance: few
v_gene: TRBV11-3
CDR3aa: CASSPSMGTGAYEQYF
CDR3nt: TGTGCCAGCAGTCCCTCTATGGGGACAGGGGCCTACGAGCAGTACTTC

d_gene: TRBD2
j_gene: TRBJ2-5
abundance: -
v_gene: TRBV19
CDR3aa: CASSPGTSGGARETQYF
CDR3nt: TGTGCCAGTAGCCCCGGGACTAGCGGGGGGGCCAGAGAGACCCAGTACTTC

d_gene: TRBD1
j_gene: TRBJ2-6
abundance: -
v_gene: TRBV5-4
CDR3aa: CASSPQGPGANVLTF
CDR3nt: TGTGCCAGCAGCCCACAGGGGCCTGGGGCCAACGTCCTGACTTTC

d_gene: -
j_gene: TRBJ1-2
abundance: -
v_gene: TRBV4-1
CDR3aa: CASSQVPQANYGYTF
CDR3nt: TGCGCCAGCAGCCAAGTCCCCCAGGCTAACTATGGCTACACCTTC

d_gene: TRBD1
j_gene: TRBJ1-1
abundance: few
v_gene: TRBV18
CDR3aa: CASSRDRGTEAFF
CDR3nt: TGTGCCAGCTCCCGGGACAGGGGCACTGAAGCTTTCTTT

d_gene: TRBD2
j_gene: TRBJ2-3
abundance: few
v_gene: TRBV5-6
CDR3aa: CASSLAGGLAGSGTDTQYF
CDR3nt: TGTGCCAGCAGCTTGGCCGGGGGGCTAGCGGGGTCAGGCACAGATACGCAGTATTTT

d_gene: -
j_gene: TRBJ2-1
abundance: -
v_gene: TRBV9
CDR3aa: CASSVGGSYNEQFF
CDR3nt: TGTGCCAGCAGCGTGGGGGGCTCCTACAATGAGCAGTTCTTC

d_gene: -
j_gene: TRBJ1-1
abundance: few
v_gene: TRBV27
CDR3aa: CASSMGRGGTEAFF
CDR3nt: TGTGCCAGCAGTATGGGCAGGGGTGGCACTGAAGCTTTCTTT

d_gene: TRBD1
j_gene: TRBJ1-4
abundance: few
v_gene: TRBV4-1
CDR3aa: CASGRTGGVFNEKLFF
CDR3nt: TGCGCCAGCGGGAGGACAGGGGGCGTCTTTAATGAAAAACTGTTTTTT